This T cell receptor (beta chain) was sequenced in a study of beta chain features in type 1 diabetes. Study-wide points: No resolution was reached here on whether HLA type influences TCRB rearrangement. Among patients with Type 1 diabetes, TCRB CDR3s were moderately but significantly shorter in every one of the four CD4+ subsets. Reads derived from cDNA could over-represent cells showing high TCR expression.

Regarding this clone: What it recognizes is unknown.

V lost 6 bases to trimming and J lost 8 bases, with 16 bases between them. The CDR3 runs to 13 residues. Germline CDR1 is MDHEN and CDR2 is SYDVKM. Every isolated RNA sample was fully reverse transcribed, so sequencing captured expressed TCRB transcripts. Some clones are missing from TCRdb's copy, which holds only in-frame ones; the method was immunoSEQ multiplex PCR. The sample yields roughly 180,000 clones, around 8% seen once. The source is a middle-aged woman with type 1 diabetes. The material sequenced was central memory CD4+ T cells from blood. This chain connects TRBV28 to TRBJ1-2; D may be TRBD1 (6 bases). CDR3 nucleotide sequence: TGTGCCAGCAGACGAGATGGGGGCCTGGGCTACACCTTC. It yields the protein CASRRDGGLGYTF.